The source of this T cell receptor beta chain is a study of Ad26.COV2.S vaccination and SARS-CoV-2 variants. Germline assignment: CDR1 SSHAT and CDR2 FNYEAQ (reference sequence). Trimming took 2 bases from V and 2 from J, leaving 6 bases between them. CDR3 length: 14 residues. TCRdb's copy holds only in-frame clones and misses some; the assay was immunoSEQ multiplex PCR. The table includes roughly 100,000 clones, about 78% detected once. The rearrangement joins TRBV7-7 to TRBJ2-2; D unclear. This receptor was taken from a human donor who had recovered from COVID-19. This specimen was peripheral blood, taken after recovery from COVID-19. CDR3 loop: CASSLTANTGELFF. The CDR3 region has the DNA TGTGCCAGCAGCTTAACGGCCAACACCGGGGAGCTGTTTTTT. Based on the CDR3 plus reference TRBV7-7 and TRBJ2-2, the full variable domain is GAGVSQSPRYKVTKRGQDVTLRCDPISSHATLYWYQQALGQGPEFLTYFNYEAQPDKSGLPSDRFSAERPEGSISTLTIQRTEQRDSAMYRCASSLTANTGELFFGEGSRLTVL.